This T cell receptor (beta chain) was sequenced during a study of blood T cells in healthy people across ages. This clonotype was seen at least ten times. Its antigen is currently unknown. V dropped 5 bases and J dropped 5; count of bases not matched to a gene: 14. There are 15 residues in the CDR3. Germline V CDR1 and CDR2: DFQATT, SNEGSKA (reference sequence). Total RNA, at least 5 micrograms per sample, came from PBMCs. PCR was performed a second time for about 6 to 12 cycles using a sample-barcoded 5' primer and a J-beta primer mix. Any given sample supplied a minimum of 3 million CDR3-containing paired-end reads. TCRdb re-called the 5' RACE reads with MiXCR, one entry per CDR3 protein. This sample has about 1,000,000 distinct CDR3 sequences, with 35% to 50% found just once. Whole-study results and caveats: The fall in TCR beta diversity per million T cells was roughly linear with age. Naive CD4+ cell counts and diversity both ran higher in long-lived than in aged donors.

The clonotype originates from a woman between 55 and 75 years old in good health. Sequencing was done on a sample of blood. The genes are TRBV20-1 and TRBJ2-7; 8 bases line up with TRBD1. The CDR3 DNA sequence: TGCAGTGCTTATCGTCCGTCGGGACAGGTCCACGAGCAGTACTTC. Amino acids: CSAYRPSGQVHEQYF.